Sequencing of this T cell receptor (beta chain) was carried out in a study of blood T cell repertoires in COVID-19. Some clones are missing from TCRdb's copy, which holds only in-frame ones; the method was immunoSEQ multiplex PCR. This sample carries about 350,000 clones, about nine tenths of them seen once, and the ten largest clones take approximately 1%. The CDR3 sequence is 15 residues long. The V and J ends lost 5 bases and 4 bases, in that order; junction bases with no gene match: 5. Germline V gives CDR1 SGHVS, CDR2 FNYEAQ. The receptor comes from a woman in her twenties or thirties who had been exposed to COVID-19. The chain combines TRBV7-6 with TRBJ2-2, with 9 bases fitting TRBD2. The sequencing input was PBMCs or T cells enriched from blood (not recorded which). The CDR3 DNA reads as TGTGCCAGCAGCCCCGGGACTAGCAGCACCGGGGAGCTGTTTTTT. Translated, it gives CASSPGTSSTGELFF.